These 7 T cell receptor beta chains came from one sample sequenced in a study of cytomegalovirus exposure and HLA in healthy donors (dated by TCRdb to 2015 to 2018). Library construction relied on the immunoSEQ multiplex PCR assay. In its TCRdb copy, this immuneACCESS table keeps in-frame sequences only and misses some clones. Where compared with another copy, unresolved V genes explain less than half of these, and the others have no known cause. Within this sample are under 140,000 clones, with roughly 88% of them counted one time only. The ten largest clones add up to 1.4% of the sample. Material for sequencing was PBMCs. The receptors come from a woman aged 25 to 39 in good health and CMV-seropositive.

The chain joins TRBV30 to TRBJ2-7; D remains unclear. Between the trimmed V and J ends, which lost 1 base and 2 bases, there was a span of 3 bases. The germline V gene has CDR1 GTSNPN and CDR2 SVGIG (reference sequence). The CDR3 is 11 amino acids. Written as DNA, the CDR3 is TGTGCCTGGAGTGCTACCTACGAGCAGTACTTC. The encoded protein is CAWSATYEQYF.

This sequence joins TRBV10-3 and TRBJ2-1, with D tentatively TRBD1 (5 bases). Per germline, CDR1 ENHRY and CDR2 SYGVKD. V gave up 1 base and J gave up 7 bases, with 8 bases separating them. The CDR3 has 13 residues. CDR3 sequence (DNA): TGTGCCATCAGTGAGTTTCAGGGAAATGAGCAGTTCTTC. The encoded protein is CAISEFQGNEQFF.

CDR3 in DNA: TGCGCCAGCAGCTTGGTCCAGCGCGACAGAGCCTACGAGCAGTACTTC. Protein sequence: CASSLVQRDRAYEQYF. The chain recombines TRBV5-1 with TRBJ2-7; the D gene is possibly TRBD1 (5 bases). This CDR3 has 16 amino acids. Germline-derived CDR1 and CDR2 are SGHRS and YFSETQ. The V end lost 0 bases, the J end lost 2 bases, and 15 bases lay between the germline ends.

The chain couples TRBV6-1 to TRBJ2-7, with 9 bases that match TRBD1. CDR3 size: 14 residues. The junction had 10 bases not matched to a gene; V was cut back by 6 bases and J by 7 bases. Germline V CDR1 and CDR2: MNHNS, SASEGT. CDR3 nucleotide sequence: TGTGCCAGCAGGGGACAGGGTTTCCCTTCTGAGCAGTACTTC. Its translation: CASRGQGFPSEQYF.

The gene calls are TRBV5-4 and TRBJ2-5; 12 bases map to TRBD2. From germline, CDR1 is SGHNT and CDR2 YYREEE (reference sequence). The J segment lost 5 bases and the V segment lost 6 bases, leaving 8 bases of the junction unmatched. The CDR3 is 15 residues long. CDR3 protein: CASTPTSGGRETQYF. The DNA of the CDR3 is TGTGCCAGCACCCCTACTAGCGGGGGGCGTGAGACCCAGTACTTC.

J is TRBJ1-4 and V is TRBV13; D not certain. The CDR3 runs 11 residues. Trimming removed 2 bases at V and 12 bases at J, with 7 bases between. Germline CDR1 and CDR2: PRHDT and FYEKMQ (reference sequence). Written as DNA, the CDR3 is TGTGCCAGCAGCTTACTTTCTCAACTGTTTTTT. It yields the protein CASSLLSQLFF.

CDR3 coding DNA: TGTGCCAGTAGATCAACAGTATCCTACAATCAGCCCCAGCATTTT. It specifies CASRSTVSYNQPQHF. The chain joins TRBV27 to TRBJ1-5; no clear D. Trimming removed 9 bases at V and 3 bases at J, with 18 bases between. CDR1 and CDR2 from the germline V gene are MNHEY and SMNVEV (reference sequence). The CDR3 totals 15 residues.